These 18 T cell receptor beta chains originate from one sample sequenced in a study of T cells in Graves' hyperthyroidism and ophthalmopathy (dated by TCRdb to between 2019 and 2020). The library came from multiplex PCR. These reads were obtained on an Illumina HiSeq 2000. TCR beta CDR3 regions were amplified from RNA transcripts. For the first round of RT-PCR on the TCR CDR3, the HTBI primer set was used together with the Qiagen OneStep RT-PCR kit. The public sequencing data were trimmed at Q25 with fastp and processed into clonotypes with MiXCR by TCRdb, which kept only in-frame beta chains. Merged by CDR3 protein, the rows form single entries marked with the most common genes and DNA. The sample table holds 360,000 or so distinct CDR3 sequences, of which approximately 18% were seen once. The leading ten clones occupy less than 20% of the sample. The sample taken for sequencing was blood. These receptors were taken from a woman between 40 and 55 years old with Graves' ophthalmopathy.

This clonotype was seen at least ten times. The chain carries TRBV30 and TRBJ1-1, with 8 bases fitting TRBD1. The CDR3 sequence is 14 residues long. Germline trimming cut 2 bases from V and 4 bases from J; bases unmatched to any gene: 6. Germline assignment: CDR1 GTSNPN and CDR2 SVGIG (reference sequence). CDR3 DNA: TGTGCCTGGAGTCTGGCGACAGGGGCCACTGAAGCTTTCTTT. Protein sequence: CAWSLATGATEAFF.

At least ten counts were recorded for this clonotype. The V and J genes are TRBV7-7 and TRBJ2-5, with TRBD2 matching over 15 bases. Germline CDR1 SSHAT, CDR2 FNYEAQ (reference sequence). V trimming: 0 bases; J trimming: 5 bases; junction bases outside the gene matches: 25. The CDR3 consists of 24 residues. The CDR3 sequence: CASSLARASSPWTSGRGRRETQYF. CDR3 coding DNA: TGTGCCAGCAGCTTAGCCAGAGCCTCGTCTCCCTGGACTAGCGGGAGGGGGAGAAGGGAGACCCAGTACTTC. Drawing the rest from reference TRBV7-7 and TRBJ2-5, the complete variable domain is GAGVSQSPRYKVTKRGQDVTLRCDPISSHATLYWYQQALGQGPEFLTYFNYEAQPDKSGLPSDRFSAERPEGSISTLTIQRTEQRDSAMYRCASSLARASSPWTSGRGRRETQYFGPGTRLLVL.

At least ten counts were recorded for this clonotype. The genes are TRBV11-2 and TRBJ2-2, with a weak D call TRBD2 (5 bases). V shed 0 bases and J shed 7 bases, with 9 bases lying between them. The CDR3 length is 14 residues. Germline V lookup: CDR1 SGHAT, CDR2 FQNNGV. CDR3 protein: CASSLEVRVGELFF. CDR3 nucleotides: TGTGCCAGCAGCTTAGAAGTGCGGGTCGGGGAGCTGTTTTTT.

This clonotype was observed many times. CDR3 sequence: CASSRGWDTEAFF. CDR3 DNA: TGTGCCAGCAGTAGGGGGTGGGACACTGAAGCTTTCTTT. V usage is TRBV27 and J usage is TRBJ1-1, with D tentatively TRBD1 (6 bases). Deletions cut 5 bases from V and 3 bases from J, with 10 bases between. The length of the CDR3 is 13 residues. The germline V gene encodes CDR1 MNHEY and CDR2 SMNVEV (reference sequence).

This clonotype was seen many times. The CDR3 loop is CASTPSGTGSYYGYTF. CDR3 bases: TGTGCCAGCACCCCTTCCGGGACAGGGTCTTACTATGGCTACACCTTC. This sequence joins TRBV28 and TRBJ1-2; 9 bases match TRBD1. The J segment lost 3 bases and the V segment lost 7 bases, leaving 12 bases of the junction unmatched. Germline V gene lookup returns CDR1 MDHEN and CDR2 SYDVKM. The CDR3 length is 16 residues.

Comments on this clonotype: One end of the junction varies from germline; a read error may be responsible. The chain joins TRBV6-1 to TRBJ2-6, with D possibly TRBD1 on 6 matching bases. The V gene's germline CDR1 is MNHNS and CDR2 SASEGT. This CDR3 is 17 amino acids long. Written as DNA, the CDR3 is TGTGCCAGCAGTGAACAGGGGTTCCGCTCTGGGGCCAACGTCCTGAATTTC. Protein product: CASSEQGFRSGANVLNF.

This chain links TRBV30 with TRBJ1-1; D is perhaps TRBD1 (5 bases). Trimming removed 3 bases from V and 5 bases from J, with 13 bases in between. Germline V gene sequence: CDR1 GTSNPN, CDR2 SVGIG (reference sequence). The CDR3 covers 13 residues. Written as DNA, the CDR3 is TGTGCCTGGAGCGAAGGGGCAGGAACTGAAGCTTTCTTT. It translates to CAWSEGAGTEAFF.

This clonotype was recorded only once. The chain employs TRBV6-1 and TRBJ2-7, with D uncertain. Germline values: CDR1 MNHNS, CDR2 SASEGT. V dropped 7 bases and J dropped 2 bases, with 12 bases sitting between them. There are 13 residues in the CDR3. The CDR3 loop is CASNKNEAYEQYF. CDR3 nucleotides: TGTGCCAGCAACAAGAACGAGGCCTACGAGCAGTACTTC.

This clonotype was recorded many times. The chain is built from TRBV6-2 or TRBV6-3 and TRBJ2-7; 9 nucleotides agree with TRBD2. This CDR3 is 17 amino acids long. The J segment lost 2 bases and the V segment lost 0 bases, leaving 8 bases of the junction unmatched. CDR1 is MNHEY, CDR2 SVGEGT, per germline. As DNA, the CDR3 is TGTGCCAGCAGTTACTCGTGGGTAGCGGGAGTGACCTACGAGCAGTACTTC. Protein sequence: CASSYSWVAGVTYEQYF.

This clonotype was observed at least ten times. J is TRBJ1-5 and V is TRBV28; D uncertain. CDR3 length equals 15 residues. Per germline, CDR1 MDHEN and CDR2 SYDVKM. V was shortened by 3 bases and J by 6 bases, with 15 bases between the two germline ends. The chain's CDR3 is CASSFSPGWTQPQHF. Written as DNA, the CDR3 is TGTGCCAGCAGTTTTTCCCCGGGATGGACTCAGCCCCAGCATTTT.

This clonotype was found many times. This chain links TRBV29-1 with TRBJ1-1; D gene uncertain. CDR3 size: 14 residues. Germline V CDR1 and CDR2: SQVTM, ANQGSEA. V lost 4 bases to trimming and J lost 0 bases, with 12 bases between them. CDR3 sequence reads: CSVVPTSMNTEAFF. The DNA for the CDR3 is TGCAGCGTTGTCCCCACTAGCATGAACACTGAAGCTTTCTTT.

This clonotype showed up just a few times. The rearrangement joins TRBV15 to TRBJ1-3; 8 positions agree with TRBD1. Germline CDR1 reads LNHNV; CDR2 reads YYDKDF (reference sequence). V was clipped by 4 bases and J by 2 bases; unmatched bases: 7. The CDR3 extends over 16 amino acids. Written as DNA, the CDR3 is TGTGCCACCAGCACAAGGACAGGGAGAGCTGGAAACACCATATATTTT. Translation gives CATSTRTGRAGNTIYF.

The gene calls are TRBV20-1 and TRBJ1-5, with 7 bases matching TRBD1. V was clipped by 6 bases and J by 2 bases; unmatched bases: 4. Germline V gene data show CDR1 as DFQATT and CDR2 as SNEGSKA (reference sequence). The CDR3 has 13 residues. CDR3 protein: CSAGGQGNQPQHF. The CDR3 coding sequence is TGCAGTGCGGGAGGACAGGGCAATCAGCCCCAGCATTTT.

This chain links TRBV6-4 with TRBJ1-5; tentative D call: TRBD1 (6 bases). Trimming stripped 2 bases from V and 0 bases from J, with 20 bases between. Germline lookup yields CDR1 MRHNA and CDR2 SNTAGT. This CDR3 is 19 amino acids long. Written as DNA, the CDR3 is TGTGCCAGCAGTGACGGACAGCGATGGAGCGGAGATAGCAATCAGCCCCAGCATTTT. Residues: CASSDGQRWSGDSNQPQHF.

At least ten counts were recorded for this clonotype. The rearrangement uses TRBV7-9 and TRBJ2-7, with D possibly matching TRBD1 (6 bases). V was pared by 5 bases and J by 6 bases, with 17 bases between. This CDR3 is built from 14 residues. Looked up from germline, CDR1 is SEHNR and CDR2 is FQNEAQ (reference sequence). The CDR3 sequence: CASSEVSGVSEQYF. DNA of the CDR3: TGTGCCAGCAGCGAAGTCTCAGGGGTGAGCGAGCAGTACTTC.

V and J are TRBV6-5 and TRBJ1-1; D remains ambiguous. This CDR3 is built from 15 residues. Trimming stripped 0 bases from V and 4 bases from J, with 12 bases between. Germline loops: CDR1 MNHEY, CDR2 SVGAGI. CDR3 protein: CASSYSGNFITEAFF. The CDR3 region has the DNA TGTGCCAGCAGTTACTCAGGGAACTTTATCACTGAAGCTTTCTTT.

Many counts were recorded for this clonotype. The CDR3 sequence is CASSLEAEPSYEQYF. The CDR3 coding sequence is TGCGCCAGCAGCTTGGAGGCAGAGCCGTCCTACGAGCAGTACTTC. The V call is TRBV5-1, the J call TRBJ2-7; D is ambiguous. Germline values: CDR1 SGHRS, CDR2 YFSETQ. Trimming pared 0 bases from V and 1 base from J, leaving 11 bases between. The CDR3 runs to 15 residues.

Many counts were recorded for this clonotype. The genes are TRBV20-1 and TRBJ1-5, with a possible D match to TRBD1 (6 bases). The V end lost 0 bases, the J end lost 4 bases, and 16 bases lay between the germline ends. This CDR3 has 16 residues. Germline V gene sequence: CDR1 DFQATT, CDR2 SNEGSKA (reference sequence). CDR3 sequence: CSARDLQGKVNQPQHF. DNA for the CDR3: TGCAGTGCTAGAGATCTCCAGGGGAAAGTAAATCAGCCCCAGCATTTT.